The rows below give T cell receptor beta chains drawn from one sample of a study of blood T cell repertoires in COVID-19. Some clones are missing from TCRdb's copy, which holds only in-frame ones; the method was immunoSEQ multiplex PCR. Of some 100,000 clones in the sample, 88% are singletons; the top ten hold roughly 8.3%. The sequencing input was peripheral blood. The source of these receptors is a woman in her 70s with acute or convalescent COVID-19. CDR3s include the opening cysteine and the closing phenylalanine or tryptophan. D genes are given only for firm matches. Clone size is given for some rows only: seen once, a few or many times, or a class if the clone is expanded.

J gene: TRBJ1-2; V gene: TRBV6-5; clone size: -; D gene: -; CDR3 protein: CASRPEANYGYTF; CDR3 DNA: TGTGCCAGCAGACCAGAAGCTAACTATGGCTACACCTTC
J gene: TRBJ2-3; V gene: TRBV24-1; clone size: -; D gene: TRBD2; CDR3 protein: CATSGIGGTSGGAKSDTQYF; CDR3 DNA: TGTGCCACCAGTGGCATCGGTGGGACTAGCGGGGGGGCCAAGTCAGATACGCAGTATTTT
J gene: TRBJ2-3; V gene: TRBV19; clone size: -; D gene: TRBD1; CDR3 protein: CASSTPGTGLSYF; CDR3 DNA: TGTGCCAGTAGTACACCCGGGACAGGGTTGTCTTATTTT
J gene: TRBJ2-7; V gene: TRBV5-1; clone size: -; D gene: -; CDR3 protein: CASSAQTRADEQYF; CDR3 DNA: TGCGCCAGCAGCGCCCAGACTAGGGCGGACGAGCAGTACTTC
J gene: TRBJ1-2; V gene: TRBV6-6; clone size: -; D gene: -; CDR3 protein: CASSYSKGGDNYGYTF; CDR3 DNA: TGTGCCAGCAGTTACTCGAAAGGGGGAGATAACTATGGCTACACCTTC
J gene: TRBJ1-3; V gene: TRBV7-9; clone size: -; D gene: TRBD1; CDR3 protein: CASSLTGENTIYF; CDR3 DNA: TGTGCCAGCAGCCTGACAGGGGAAAACACCATATATTTT
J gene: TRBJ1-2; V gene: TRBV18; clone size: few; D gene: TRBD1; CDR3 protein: CASSPLNQGALGYTF; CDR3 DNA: TGTGCCAGCTCACCACTGAATCAGGGGGCATTGGGCTACACCTTC
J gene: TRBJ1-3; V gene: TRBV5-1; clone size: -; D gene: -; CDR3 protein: CASSLWGPSSGNTIYF; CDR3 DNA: TGCGCCAGCAGCTTGTGGGGCCCGAGCTCTGGAAACACCATATATTTT
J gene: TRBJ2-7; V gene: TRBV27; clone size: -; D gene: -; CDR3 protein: CASSLKGNHEQYF; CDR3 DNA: TGTGCCAGCAGTTTGAAGGGGAACCACGAGCAGTACTTC
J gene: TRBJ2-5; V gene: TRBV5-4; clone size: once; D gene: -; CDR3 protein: CASSYRETQYF; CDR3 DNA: TGTGCCAGCAGCTATCGAGAGACCCAGTACTTC
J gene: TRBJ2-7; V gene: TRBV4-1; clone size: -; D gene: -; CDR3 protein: CASSQDPTGIYEQYF; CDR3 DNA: TGCGCCAGCAGCCAAGACCCTACAGGGATCTACGAGCAGTACTTC
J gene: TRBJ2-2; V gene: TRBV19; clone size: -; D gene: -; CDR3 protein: CASSTSVLAGELFF; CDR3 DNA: TGTGCCAGTAGTACCTCAGTGTTGGCCGGGGAGCTGTTTTTT
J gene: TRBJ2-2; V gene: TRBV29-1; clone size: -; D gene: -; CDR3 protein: CSVVPRNTGELFF; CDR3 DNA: TGCAGCGTTGTCCCGAGGAACACCGGGGAGCTGTTTTTT
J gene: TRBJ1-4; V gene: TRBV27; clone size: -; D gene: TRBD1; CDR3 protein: CASSLNFPGQASSREKLFF; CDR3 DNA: TGTGCCAGCAGTTTGAATTTTCCGGGACAGGCGAGTTCTAGGGAAAAACTGTTTTTT
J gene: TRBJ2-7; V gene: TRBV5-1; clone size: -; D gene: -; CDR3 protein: CASSFGDTVDEQYF; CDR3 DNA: TGCGCCAGCAGCTTCGGGGACACTGTCGACGAGCAGTACTTC
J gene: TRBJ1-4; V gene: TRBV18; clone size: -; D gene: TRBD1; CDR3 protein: CASSRTGRDEKLFF; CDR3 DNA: TGTGCCAGCTCACGGACAGGGCGGGATGAAAAACTGTTTTTT
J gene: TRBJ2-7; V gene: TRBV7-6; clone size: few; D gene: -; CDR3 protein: CASSLMASRQAGGTYEQYF; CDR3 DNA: TGTGCCAGCAGCTTAATGGCCTCCCGACAGGCCGGAGGTACCTACGAGCAGTACTTC
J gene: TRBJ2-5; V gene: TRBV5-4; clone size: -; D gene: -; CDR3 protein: CASSSRYRNGETQYF; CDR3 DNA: TGTGCCAGCAGCTCTCGTTACAGGAACGGAGAGACCCAGTACTTC
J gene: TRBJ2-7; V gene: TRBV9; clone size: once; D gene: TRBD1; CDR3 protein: CASSAGQGGLSYEQYF; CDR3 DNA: TGTGCCAGCAGCGCCGGACAGGGAGGATTATCCTACGAGCAGTACTTC
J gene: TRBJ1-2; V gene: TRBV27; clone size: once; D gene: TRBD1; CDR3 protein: CASSFGTGFYGYTF; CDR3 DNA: TGTGCCAGCAGTTTCGGGACAGGGTTCTATGGCTACACCTTC
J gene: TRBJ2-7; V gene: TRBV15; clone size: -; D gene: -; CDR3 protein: CATSKPSSYEQYF; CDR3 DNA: TGTGCCACCAGCAAACCTAGCTCCTACGAGCAGTACTTC
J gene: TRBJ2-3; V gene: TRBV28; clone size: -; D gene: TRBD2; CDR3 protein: CASKVPGGGDTQYF; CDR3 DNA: TGTGCCAGCAAGGTTCCGGGAGGAGGGGATACGCAGTATTTT
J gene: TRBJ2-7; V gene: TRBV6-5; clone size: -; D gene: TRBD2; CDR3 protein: CASRAVAGPSYEQYF; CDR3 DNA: TGTGCCAGCAGGGCGGTAGCGGGCCCTTCCTACGAGCAGTACTTC
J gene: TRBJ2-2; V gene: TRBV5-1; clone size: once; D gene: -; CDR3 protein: CASSLAVNAGELFF; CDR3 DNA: TGCGCCAGCAGCTTGGCGGTGAACGCCGGGGAGCTGTTTTTT
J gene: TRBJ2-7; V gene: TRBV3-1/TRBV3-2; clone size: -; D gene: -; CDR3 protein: CASSQEASANYEQYF; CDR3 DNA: TGTGCCAGCAGCCAAGAGGCTAGCGCGAACTACGAGCAGTACTTC
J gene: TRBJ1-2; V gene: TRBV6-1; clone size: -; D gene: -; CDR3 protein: CASSEGWGLNYGYTF; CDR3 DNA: TGTGCCAGCAGTGAAGGGTGGGGGCTGAACTATGGCTACACCTTC
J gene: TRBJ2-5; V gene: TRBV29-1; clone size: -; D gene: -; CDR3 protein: CSVLFLQETQYF; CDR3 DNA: TGCAGCGTTTTGTTTCTACAAGAGACCCAGTACTTC
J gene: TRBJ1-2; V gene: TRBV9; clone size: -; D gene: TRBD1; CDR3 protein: CASSVRPGTADGYTF; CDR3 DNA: TGTGCCAGCAGCGTCCGCCCCGGGACAGCCGATGGCTACACCTTC
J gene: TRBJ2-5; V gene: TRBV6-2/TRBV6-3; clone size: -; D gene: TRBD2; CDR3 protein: CASSFVPLAGVQETQYF; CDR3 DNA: TGTGCCAGCAGTTTCGTGCCACTAGCGGGAGTCCAGGAGACCCAGTACTTC
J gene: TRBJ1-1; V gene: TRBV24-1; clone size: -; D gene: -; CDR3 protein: CATSDRNTEAFF; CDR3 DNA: TGTGCCACCAGTGACAGGAACACTGAAGCTTTCTTT
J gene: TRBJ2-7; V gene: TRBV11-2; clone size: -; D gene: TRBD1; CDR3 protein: CASRSTGVYEQYF; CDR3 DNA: TGTGCCAGCAGATCCACAGGGGTCTACGAGCAGTACTTC
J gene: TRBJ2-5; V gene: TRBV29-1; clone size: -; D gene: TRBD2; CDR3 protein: CSVGYSAGAGETQYF; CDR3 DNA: TGCAGCGTGGGATACTCTGCGGGAGCAGGAGAGACCCAGTACTTC
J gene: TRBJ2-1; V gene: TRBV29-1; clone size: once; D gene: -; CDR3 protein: CSVRLNNEQFF; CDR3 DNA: TGCAGCGTTCGACTTAACAATGAGCAGTTCTTC
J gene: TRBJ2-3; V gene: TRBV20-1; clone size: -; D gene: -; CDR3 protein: CSASSEGTDTQYF; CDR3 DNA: TGCAGTGCTAGTTCCGAGGGCACAGATACGCAGTATTTT
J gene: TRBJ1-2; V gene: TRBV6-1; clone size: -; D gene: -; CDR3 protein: CASSELLTAYGYTF; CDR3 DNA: TGTGCCAGCAGTGAACTCCTGACAGCCTATGGCTACACCTTC
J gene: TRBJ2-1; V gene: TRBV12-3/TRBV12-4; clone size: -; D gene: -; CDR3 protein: CASTKQGFLEQFF; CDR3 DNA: TGTGCCAGCACCAAACAGGGCTTCTTAGAGCAGTTCTTC